Below are 13 T cell receptor beta chains sequenced from a single sample in a study of identical twins. TCRdb passed the 5' RACE reads through MiXCR, listing each CDR3 protein once. The table has around 1.7 million distinct CDR3 sequences, about 31% seen once. Sequenced material: cord blood. The receptors were gathered from a newborn girl in good health.

In its sample, this clonotype was seen a few times. This chain connects TRBV12-3 or TRBV12-4 to TRBJ1-1; D uncertain. CDR3 length: 13 amino acids. V lost 5 bases and J lost 5, with 12 bases in between. The CDR3 sequence is CASSLPDRTEAFF. The CDR3 bases are TGTGCCAGCAGTCTGCCAGATCGGACTGAAGCTTTCTTT.

The chain employs TRBV20-1 and TRBJ1-5, with 7 bases that match TRBD1. The CDR3 extends over 15 amino acids. The V gene's germline CDR1 is DFQATT and CDR2 SNEGSKA (reference sequence). V gave up 3 bases and J gave up 4 bases; unmatched junction bases: 9. The CDR3: CSARRTGTANQPQHF. The CDR3 region has the DNA TGCAGTGCTAGGAGGACCGGGACAGCTAATCAGCCCCAGCATTTT.

This sequence joins TRBV25-1 and TRBJ1-6; 7 positions agree with TRBD1. The ends lost 1 base at V and 4 bases at J; junction bases unmatched: 4. The CDR3 is 16 residues long. CDR1 and CDR2 from the germline V gene are MGHDK and SYGVNS. In nucleotides, the CDR3 is TGTGCCAGCAGTGAATCAAGGGGGCAATATAATTCACCCCTCCACTTT. This encodes CASSESRGQYNSPLHF.

The chain carries TRBV20-1 and TRBJ2-3, with TRBD2 matching over 12 bases. The CDR3 has 15 residues. Germline V CDR1 and CDR2: DFQATT, SNEGSKA (reference sequence). After removal of 5 bases from V and 2 bases from J, the junction contained 5 bases not matched to a gene. The CDR3 DNA is TGCAGTGCTGCGGGACTAGCGGGCTACACAGATACGCAGTATTTT. Encoded protein: CSAAGLAGYTDTQYF.

Worth noting for this clonotype: A much bigger clone sits one base away, suggesting this may be a read error. This chain uses TRBV5-1 with TRBJ1-2; 9 bases agree with TRBD1. The CDR3 consists of 15 residues. Germline V gives CDR1 SGHRS, CDR2 YFSETQ. CDR3 protein: CANSFDPTGGYGYTF. As DNA, the CDR3 is TGCGCCAACAGCTTTGACCCGACAGGGGGCTATGGCTACACCTTC. Based on the CDR3 plus reference TRBV5-1 and TRBJ1-2, the full variable domain is KAGVTQTPRYLIKTRGQQVTLSCSPISGHRSVSWYQQTPGQGLQFLFEYFSETQRNKGNFPGRFSGRQFSNSRSEMNVSTLELGDSALYLCANSFDPTGGYGYTFGSGTRLTVV.

A single count supports this clonotype. One end of the junction is discordant with germline, which a read error may explain. This chain uses TRBV20-1 with TRBJ2-5; no clear D gene. The CDR3 is 14 amino acids. Germline values: CDR1 DFQATT, CDR2 SNEGSKA (reference sequence). The CDR3 DNA sequence: TGCAGTGCTACACCCGTCCTGTACCAAGAGACCCGGTACTTC. It translates to CSATPVLYQETRYF.

This chain connects TRBV21-1 to TRBJ2-1; TRBD2 is taken as the D call from the table, unchecked against the DNA. TRBV21-1 is classified as a pseudogene. This CDR3 has 15 amino acids. The DNA of the CDR3 is TGTGCCAGCAGCCCCTCGGGAGATGGGTCGGATGAGCAGTTCTTC. It codes for CASSPSGDGSDEQFF.

This clonotype showed up just a few times. The chain is built from TRBV10-3 and TRBJ2-3; D possibly corresponds to TRBD2 (5 bases). Germline V lookup: CDR1 ENHRY, CDR2 SYGVKD. CDR3 length: 15 amino acids. V lost 4 bases and J lost 0, with 11 bases in between. CDR3 loop: CAISVDSPSTDTQYF. CDR3 nucleotide sequence: TGTGCCATCAGTGTGGACTCTCCTAGCACAGATACGCAGTATTTT.

The chain couples TRBV5-1 to TRBJ2-1; D is unclear. Germline-derived CDR1 and CDR2 are SGHRS and YFSETQ. V lost 0 bases to trimming and J lost 10 bases, with 17 bases between them. The CDR3 has 15 residues. The DNA for the CDR3 is TGCGCCAGCAGCTTGGGGGCAGGTGGGGTTTACGAGCAGTTCTTC. Its protein product is CASSLGAGGVYEQFF.

The rearrangement joins TRBV24-1 to TRBJ2-3; possibly TRBD2 for D (5 bases). The CDR3 contains 14 residues. CDR1 KGHDR and CDR2 SFDVKD come from the germline V gene. V lost 4 bases and J 3 bases, leaving 10 bases between the germline ends. The CDR3 DNA reads TGTGCCACCAGTGAAACTACTAGTACAGATACGCAGTATTTT. Translating gives CATSETTSTDTQYF.

This chain connects TRBV12-3 or TRBV12-4 to TRBJ1-5, with D maybe TRBD1 (5 bases). CDR3 size: 16 residues. V was pared by 1 base and J by 0 bases, with 10 bases between. As DNA, the CDR3 is TGTGCCAGCAGTTTAGTGGGCAGGGATAGCAATCAGCCCCAGCATTTT. Protein product: CASSLVGRDSNQPQHF.

In its sample, this clonotype was seen many times. The chain uses TRBV12-3 or TRBV12-4 and TRBJ1-2; D might be TRBD1 (5 bases). This CDR3 region has 13 residues. V lost 6 bases to trimming and J lost 4 bases, with 12 bases between them. CDR3 residues: CASSPRVGYGYTF. The CDR3 bases are TGTGCCAGCAGCCCCAGGGTAGGCTATGGCTACACCTTC.

V gene TRBV7-8 combines with J gene TRBJ1-6, with TRBD1 as a possible D gene (6 bases). Germline loops: CDR1 SGHVS, CDR2 FQNEAQ. Between the trimmed V and J ends, which lost 5 bases and 3 bases, there was a span of 11 bases. CDR3 length equals 15 residues. The CDR3 DNA follows: TGTGCCAGCAGCCCCCGACAGGTCTATAATTCACCCCTCCACTTT. Protein: CASSPRQVYNSPLHF.